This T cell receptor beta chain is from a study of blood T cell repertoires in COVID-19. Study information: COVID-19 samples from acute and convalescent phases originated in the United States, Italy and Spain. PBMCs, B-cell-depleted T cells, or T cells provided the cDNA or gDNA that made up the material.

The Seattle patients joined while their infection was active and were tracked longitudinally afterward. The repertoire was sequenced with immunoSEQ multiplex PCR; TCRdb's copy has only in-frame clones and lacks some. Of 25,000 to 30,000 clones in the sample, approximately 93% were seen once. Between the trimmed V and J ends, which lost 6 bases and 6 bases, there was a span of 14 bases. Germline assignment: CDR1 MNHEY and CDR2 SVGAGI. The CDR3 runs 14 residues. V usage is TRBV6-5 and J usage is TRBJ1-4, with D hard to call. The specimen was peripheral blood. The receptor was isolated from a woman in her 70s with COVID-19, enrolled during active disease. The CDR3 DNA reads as TGTGCCAGCAGCCTCCAAGCGTGGGATGAAAAACTGTTTTTT. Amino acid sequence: CASSLQAWDEKLFF.